Sequencing of this TCR beta chain was carried out in a study of cytomegalovirus exposure and HLA in healthy donors. Study as a whole: Early release data held 75 million to 90 million unique TCRs from HLA-typed donors.

PCR was performed using 60 Vbeta and 13 Jbeta primers. Clones were sequenced by immunoSEQ multiplex PCR, and TCRdb holds only the in-frame ones, with some missing. The sample gives 150,000 to 200,000 clones, 75% to 85% of which show up once; 4.9% is in the top ten. Concerning this clone: Antigen: not known.

Study-wide points: Earlier analysis found most TCR beta V segments productive about 87% or about 30% of the time. Investigators reported under 200 TCR beta chains as tied to cytomegalovirus.

Looked up from germline, CDR1 is SGDLS and CDR2 is YYNGEE. CDR3 length: 16 amino acids. Deletions cut 3 bases from V and 5 bases from J, with 17 bases between. The rearrangement links TRBV9 to TRBJ2-2, with D perhaps TRBD2 (6 bases). Sequenced sample: PBMCs. This receptor was taken from a young woman in good health and CMV-seropositive. The DNA of the CDR3 is TGTGCCAGCAGCGGAGAACGGGGGTTTAGTACCGGGGAGCTGTTTTTT. Encoded protein: CASSGERGFSTGELFF.